The source of this T cell receptor (beta chain) is a study of follicular helper T cells after annual influenza vaccination. Sequencing was performed with immunoSEQ multiplex PCR; in TCRdb, only in-frame clones are kept and a portion is missing. The sample consists of around 4,800 clones, approximately 83% of them appearing once. This sample's time point: 2015-2016 season, pre-vaccination. Sorted cTfh were non-naive CD4+CXCR5+PD-1+, either ICOS+CD38+ or ICOS-CD38-. Study-wide results and limits: Successive annual vaccinations recalled a recurrent oligoclonal ICOS+CD38+ cTfh response with influenza-specific clonotypes. ICOS+CD38+ cTfh clonality change tracked circulating plasmablast frequency change.

Trimming cost V 5 bases and J 4 bases, with 20 bases left between them. In germline, CDR1 is LNHDA, CDR2 SQIVND (reference sequence). CDR3 length: 16 amino acids. In the case of this clone: The antigen is undetermined.

This TCR came from an adult who received the influenza vaccine. Sequencing used CXCR5+ CD38- circulating T follicular helper cells from blood, obtained on the day of influenza vaccination. Subset here: circulating Tfh, non-naive CD4+CXCR5+PD-1+ (ICOS+CD38+ or ICOS-CD38-). This chain links TRBV19 with TRBJ1-2; a possible D gene is TRBD1 (6 bases). The CDR3, as DNA: TGTGCCAGTAGTCCGACGGGACACCGGGCTTCCTATGGCTACACCTTC. Translation: CASSPTGHRASYGYTF.